Below are 2 T cell receptor beta chains sequenced from a single sample in a study of T-cell reconstitution after alpha-beta-depleted transplantation in children. A library of TCRbeta sequences, prepared with unique molecular identifiers, was generated. Via MiXCR, TCRdb re-called the PCR reads, giving one row per CDR3 protein. This table holds about 230,000 distinct CDR3 sequences, around 9.9% found once. Sequencing used PBMCs, obtained before TCRalphabeta/CD19-depleted stem cell transplant. These receptors came from a child in the first two years of life with acute myeloid leukemia, due to receive a stem cell transplant.

Many counts were recorded for this clonotype. The chain carries TRBV7-2 and TRBJ2-2; 8 bases align to TRBD2. This CDR3 contains 17 residues. Germline lookup yields CDR1 SGHTA and CDR2 FQGNSA. Unmatched junction bases numbered 9, after V lost 5 bases and J lost 1 base. Here the CDR3 reads CASSPHLAGLNTGELFF. Here the CDR3 DNA reads TGTGCCAGCAGCCCTCACCTAGCGGGTCTGAACACCGGGGAGCTGTTTTTT.

With respect to this clonotype: This may stem from a read error, because a much larger clone lies one nucleotide away. This chain connects TRBV2 to TRBJ2-5; 7 nucleotides agree with TRBD2. V was pared by 8 bases and J by 5 bases, with 17 bases of the junction left unmatched. The CDR3 is made up of 16 amino acids. Germline assignment: CDR1 SNHLY and CDR2 FYNNEI. The DNA for the CDR3 is TGTGCCAGCGGTGCCAGCCGACTAGGAGCGGGGGAGACCCAGTACTTC. Encoded protein: CASGASRLGAGETQYF.